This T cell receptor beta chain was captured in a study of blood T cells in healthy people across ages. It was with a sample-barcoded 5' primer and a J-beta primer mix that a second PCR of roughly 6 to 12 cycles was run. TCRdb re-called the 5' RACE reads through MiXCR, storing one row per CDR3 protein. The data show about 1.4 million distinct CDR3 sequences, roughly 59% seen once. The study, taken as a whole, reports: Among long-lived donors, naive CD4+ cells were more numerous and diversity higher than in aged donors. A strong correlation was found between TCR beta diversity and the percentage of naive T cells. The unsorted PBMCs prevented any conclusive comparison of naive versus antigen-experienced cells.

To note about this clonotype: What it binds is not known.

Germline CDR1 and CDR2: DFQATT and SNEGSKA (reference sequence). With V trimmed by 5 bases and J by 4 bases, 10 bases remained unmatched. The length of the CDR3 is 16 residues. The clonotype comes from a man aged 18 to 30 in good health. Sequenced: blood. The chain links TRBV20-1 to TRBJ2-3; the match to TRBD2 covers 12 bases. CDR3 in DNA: TGCAGTGCTCGCCTATTAGGGACTAGCGGGTCAGATACGCAGTATTTT. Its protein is CSARLLGTSGSDTQYF.